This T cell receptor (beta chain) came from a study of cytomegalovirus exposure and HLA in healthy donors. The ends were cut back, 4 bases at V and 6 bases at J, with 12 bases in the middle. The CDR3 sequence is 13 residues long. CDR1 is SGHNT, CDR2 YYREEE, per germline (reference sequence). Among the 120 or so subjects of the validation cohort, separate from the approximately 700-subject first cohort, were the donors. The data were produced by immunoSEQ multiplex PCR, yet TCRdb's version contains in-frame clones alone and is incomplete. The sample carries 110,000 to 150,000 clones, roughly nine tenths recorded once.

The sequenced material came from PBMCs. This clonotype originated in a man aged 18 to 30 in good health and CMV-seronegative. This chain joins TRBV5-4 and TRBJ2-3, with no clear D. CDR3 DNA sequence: TGTGCCAGCAGCCCCCACGCGATTGATACGCAGTATTTT. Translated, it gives CASSPHAIDTQYF.